What follows are 8 T cell receptor beta chains derived from one specimen sequenced in a study of monozygotic twins with inflammatory bowel disease. TCRdb re-called the 5' RACE reads, yielding one record per CDR3 amino acid sequence without DNA. The sample totals over 200,000 distinct CDR3 sequences; its top ten clones hold 6% to 9%. Input material: blood. These receptors all come from a human donor with ulcerative colitis or Crohn's disease, or a healthy co-twin of an affected twin (not recorded which).

This chain uses TRBV27 with TRBJ1-4; TCRdb's D call, TRBD1, is unchecked because there is no DNA. The CDR3 runs to 14 residues. Looked up from germline, CDR1 is MNHEY and CDR2 is SMNVEV (reference sequence). CDR3 amino acids: CASRRTLTNEKLFF.

This rearrangement joins TRBV5-1 to TRBJ2-7; TCRdb lists TRBD2, though no DNA is available to test this call. The CDR3 has 14 amino acids. Germline values: CDR1 SGHRS, CDR2 YFSETQ. The CDR3 region is CASSLAPPTNEQYF.

The chain carries TRBV5-6 and TRBJ2-1; TCRdb reports TRBD1, a call that lacks DNA to check it against. Germline-derived CDR1 and CDR2 are SGHDT and YYEEEE. CDR3 length equals 15 residues. The chain's CDR3 is CASIPGMLSYNEQFF. Full variable domain (outside the CDR3, taken from reference TRBV5-6 and TRBJ2-1): DAGVTQSPTHLIKTRGQQVTLRCSPKSGHDTVSWYQQALGQGPQFIFQYYEEEERQRGNFPDRFSGHQFPNYSSELNVNALLLGDSALYLCASIPGMLSYNEQFFGPGTRLTVL.

V gene TRBV27 combines with J gene TRBJ1-1; the TRBD1 assignment by TCRdb is unverifiable without DNA. Germline V gene data show CDR1 as MNHEY and CDR2 as SMNVEV (reference sequence). This CDR3 is built from 15 residues. The CDR3: CASTKGDRGHTEAFF.

This rearrangement joins TRBV25-1 to TRBJ1-4; TCRdb's D call, TRBD1, is unchecked because there is no DNA. CDR1 and CDR2 (germline): MGHDK, SYGVNS. The CDR3 runs to 14 residues. Here the CDR3 reads CASSRTGNNEKLFF. Full variable domain (remainder filled in from reference TRBV25-1 and TRBJ1-4): EADIYQTPRYLVIGTGKKITLECSQTMGHDKMYWYQQDPGMELHLIHYSYGVNSTEKGDLSSESTVSRIRTEHFPLTLESARPSHTSQYLCASSRTGNNEKLFFGSGTQLSVL.

The V call is TRBV29-1, the J call TRBJ2-3; lacking DNA, the TRBD1 call made by TCRdb goes unchecked. CDR3 length: 14 residues. The germline gives CDR1 SQVTM, CDR2 ANQGSEA. The CDR3 spells CSVESQGPTDTQYF.

This rearrangement joins TRBV5-1 to TRBJ2-2; TCRdb reports TRBD2, a call that lacks DNA to check it against. The CDR3 extends over 16 amino acids. Germline V lookup: CDR1 SGHRS, CDR2 YFSETQ. The CDR3 loop is CASSLDSGSNTGELFF.

The V call is TRBV6-2 or TRBV6-3, the J call TRBJ2-7; as DNA is missing, the TRBD1 call by TCRdb cannot be tested. From germline, CDR1 is MNHEY and CDR2 SVGEGT. The CDR3 runs to 14 residues. CDR3 region: CASSSSGTPHEQYF.